This TCR beta chain was sequenced for a study of T cells in Graves' hyperthyroidism and ophthalmopathy. The CDR3 regions of TCR beta were amplified from RNA transcripts. The HTBI primer set served for first-round RT-PCR of the TCR CDR3. TCRdb recomputed calls from the multiplex PCR reads with MiXCR, one row per CDR3 protein. The sample lists 250,000 or so distinct CDR3 sequences, 16% occurring once. V was pared by 1 base and J by 3 bases, with 2 bases of the junction left unmatched. The CDR3 spans 14 residues. Germline V CDR1 and CDR2: MNHNS, SASEGT. This clonotype was seen at least ten times. The target antigen is unknown. Duration under 3 months, a NOSPECS grade of at least 4, and a Clinical Activity Score of at least 3 characterized the ophthalmopathy patients. Together with thyroid ultrasound, orbital computed tomography, serum thyroxine and TRAb, clinical symptoms were used for diagnoses. Fresh peripheral blood, approximately 10 ml, yielded the PBMCs.

The study, taken as a whole, reports: Most thyroid clonotypes expanded above 0.001 were also detected in blood.

The J gene is TRBJ1-1, the V gene TRBV6-1, with TRBD1 matching over 7 bases. The sample consisted of blood. The receptor comes from a woman aged 18-29 years with Graves' ophthalmopathy. DNA of the CDR3: TGTGCCAGCAGTGAAGAACAGGGGTACACTGAAGCTTTCTTT. It is translated as CASSEEQGYTEAFF.